These 5 T cell receptor beta chains came from one sample sequenced in a study of siplizumab effects on memory and regulatory T cells. The table came from immunoSEQ multiplex PCR; TCRdb's copy has only in-frame clones and leaves some out. The table has some 100,000 clones, about 95% seen once. Sequencing was carried out using non-Treg CD4+ T cells sorted from blood. Every receptor here comes from a human donor in good health.

This chain links TRBV25-1 with TRBJ1-1; 7 positions agree with TRBD1. After removal of 6 bases from V and 0 bases from J, the junction contained 7 bases not matched to a gene. Germline V gene sequence: CDR1 MGHDK, CDR2 SYGVNS. The CDR3 runs to 15 residues. In DNA form, the CDR3 reads TGTGCCAGCAGCTCACGGGACAGACTGAACACTGAAGCTTTCTTT. Translated: CASSSRDRLNTEAFF. The full variable domain, in which reference TRBV25-1 and TRBJ1-1 provide the parts outside the CDR3, is EADIYQTPRYLVIGTGKKITLECSQTMGHDKMYWYQQDPGMELHLIHYSYGVNSTEKGDLSSESTVSRIRTEHFPLTLESARPSHTSQYLCASSSRDRLNTEAFFGQGTRLTVV.

This clone was observed once. V is TRBV7-2 and J is TRBJ2-1; possible D gene TRBD2, 5 bases. The CDR3 covers 16 residues. Trimming removed 1 base from V and 9 bases from J, with 19 bases in between. Germline CDR1 SGHTA, CDR2 FQGNSA. The DNA for the CDR3 is TGTGCCAGCAGCTTAGGCCCCTTCGAGGGAACCGGTGAGCAGTTCTTC. Its protein is CASSLGPFEGTGEQFF.

J is TRBJ1-1 and V is TRBV30; D is ambiguous. Germline CDR1 is GTSNPN and CDR2 is SVGIG (reference sequence). With 4 bases removed from V and 4 bases from J, the gap between germline ends came to 13 bases. The CDR3 is made up of 13 amino acids. The CDR3 bases are TGTGCCTGGACCGTCAGCGCAACCACTGAAGCTTTCTTT. This codes for CAWTVSATTEAFF.

This clone was recorded only once. The CDR3 loop is CASSPSLAEGGLYNEQFF. The DNA of the CDR3 is TGTGCCAGCTCACCATCCCTAGCGGAGGGGGGGCTTTACAATGAGCAGTTCTTC. The genes are TRBV18 and TRBJ2-1, with TRBD2 as a possible D gene (7 bases). Trimming took 2 bases from V and 4 from J, leaving 21 bases between them. The CDR3 contains 18 residues. Germline V CDR1 and CDR2: KGHSH, LQKENI.

V gene TRBV18 combines with J gene TRBJ2-3; D is unclear. The germline CDR1 and CDR2 sequences are KGHSH and LQKENI. CDR3 length: 12 amino acids. Trimming took 3 bases from V and 6 from J, leaving 7 bases between them. The CDR3 coding sequence is TGTGCCAGCTCACCCATGAGGGATACGCAGTATTTT. It translates to CASSPMRDTQYF. Complete variable domain (other parts from reference TRBV18 and TRBJ2-3): NAGVMQNPRHLVRRRGQEARLRCSPMKGHSHVYWYRQLPEEGLKFMVYLQKENIIDESGMPKERFSAEFPKEGPSILRIQQVVRGDSAAYFCASSPMRDTQYFGPGTRLTVL.